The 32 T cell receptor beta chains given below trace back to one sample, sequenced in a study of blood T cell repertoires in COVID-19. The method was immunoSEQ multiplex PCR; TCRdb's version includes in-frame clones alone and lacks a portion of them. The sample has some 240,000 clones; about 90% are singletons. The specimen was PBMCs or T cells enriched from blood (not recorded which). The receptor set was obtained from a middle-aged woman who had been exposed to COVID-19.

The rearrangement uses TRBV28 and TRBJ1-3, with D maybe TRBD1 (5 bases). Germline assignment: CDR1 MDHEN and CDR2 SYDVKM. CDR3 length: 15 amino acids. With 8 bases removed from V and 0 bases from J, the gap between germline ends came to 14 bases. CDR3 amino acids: CASGLTVPSGNTIYF. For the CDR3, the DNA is TGTGCCAGCGGGTTGACAGTACCCTCTGGAAACACCATATATTTT. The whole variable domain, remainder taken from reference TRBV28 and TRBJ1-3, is DVKVTQSSRYLVKRTGEKVFLECVQDMDHENMFWYRQDPGLGLRLIYFSYDVKMKEKGDIPEGYSVSREKKERFSLILESASTNQTSMYLCASGLTVPSGNTIYFGEGSWLTVV.

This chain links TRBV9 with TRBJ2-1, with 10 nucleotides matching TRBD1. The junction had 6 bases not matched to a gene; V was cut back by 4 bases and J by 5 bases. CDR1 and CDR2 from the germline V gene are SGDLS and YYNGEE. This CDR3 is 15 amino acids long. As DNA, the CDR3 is TGTGCCAGCAGCCCACGACAGGGGGCTAACAATGAGCAGTTCTTC. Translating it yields CASSPRQGANNEQFF.

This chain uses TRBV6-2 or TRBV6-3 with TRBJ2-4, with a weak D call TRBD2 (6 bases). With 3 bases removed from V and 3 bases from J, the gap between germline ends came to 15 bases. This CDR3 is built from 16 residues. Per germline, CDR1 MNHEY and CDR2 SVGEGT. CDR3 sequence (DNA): TGTGCCAGCAGTTATTATGGCGGGGTTGGCAAAAACATTCAGTACTTC. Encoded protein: CASSYYGGVGKNIQYF.

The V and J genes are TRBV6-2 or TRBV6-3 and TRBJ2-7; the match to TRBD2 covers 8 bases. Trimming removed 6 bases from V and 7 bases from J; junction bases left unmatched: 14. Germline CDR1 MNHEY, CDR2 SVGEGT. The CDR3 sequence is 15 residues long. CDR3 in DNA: TGTGCCAGCAGCCGTACTAGCGGACGGCCCGGGGAGCAGTACGTC. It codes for CASSRTSGRPGEQYV.

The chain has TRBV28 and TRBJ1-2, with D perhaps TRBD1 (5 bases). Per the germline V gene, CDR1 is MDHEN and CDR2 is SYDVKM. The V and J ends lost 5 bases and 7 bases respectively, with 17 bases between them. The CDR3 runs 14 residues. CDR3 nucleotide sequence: TGTGCCAGCAGTCGTAGGGTAGGGGTAGGTGGCTACACCTTC. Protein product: CASSRRVGVGGYTF.

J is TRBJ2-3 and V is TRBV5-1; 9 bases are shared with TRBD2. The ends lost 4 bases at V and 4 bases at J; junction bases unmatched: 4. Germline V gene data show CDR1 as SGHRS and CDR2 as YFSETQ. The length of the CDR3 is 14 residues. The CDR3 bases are TGCGCCAGCAGCCCAGGGACTAGCTCAGATACGCAGTATTTT. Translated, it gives CASSPGTSSDTQYF.

For the CDR3, the DNA is TGCGCCAGCAGCTTGGCTTTAGGGGGGGCCAGCACAGATACGCAGTATTTT. As protein: CASSLALGGASTDTQYF. The chain links TRBV5-1 to TRBJ2-3, with a weak D call TRBD2 (7 bases). Per the germline V gene, CDR1 is SGHRS and CDR2 is YFSETQ. CDR3 length: 17 amino acids. V was shortened by 0 bases and J by 0 bases, with 14 bases between the two germline ends.

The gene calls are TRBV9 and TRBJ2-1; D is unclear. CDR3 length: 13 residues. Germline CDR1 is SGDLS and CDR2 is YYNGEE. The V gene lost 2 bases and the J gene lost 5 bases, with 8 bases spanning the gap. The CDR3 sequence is CASSVGSDNEQFF. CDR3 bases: TGTGCCAGCAGCGTCGGGTCGGACAATGAGCAGTTCTTC.

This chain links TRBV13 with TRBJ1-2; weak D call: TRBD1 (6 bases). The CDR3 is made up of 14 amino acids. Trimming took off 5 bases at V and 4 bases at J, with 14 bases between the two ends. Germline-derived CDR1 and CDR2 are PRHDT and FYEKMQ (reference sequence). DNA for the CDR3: TGTGCCAGCAGCGCAACACAGGGTGCCTATGGCTACACCTTC. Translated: CASSATQGAYGYTF. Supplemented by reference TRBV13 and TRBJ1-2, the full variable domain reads AAGVIQSPRHLIKEKRETATLKCYPIPRHDTVYWYQQGPGQDPQFLISFYEKMQSDKGSIPDRFSAQQFSDYHSELNMSSLELGDSALYFCASSATQGAYGYTFGSGTRLTVV.

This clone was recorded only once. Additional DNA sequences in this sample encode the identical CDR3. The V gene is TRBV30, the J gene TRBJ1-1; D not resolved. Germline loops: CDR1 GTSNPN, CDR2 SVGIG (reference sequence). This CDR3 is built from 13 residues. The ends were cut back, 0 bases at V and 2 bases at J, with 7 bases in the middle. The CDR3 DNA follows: TGTGCCTGGAGTGTTTCAGTTAACACTGAAGCTTTCTTT. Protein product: CAWSVSVNTEAFF.

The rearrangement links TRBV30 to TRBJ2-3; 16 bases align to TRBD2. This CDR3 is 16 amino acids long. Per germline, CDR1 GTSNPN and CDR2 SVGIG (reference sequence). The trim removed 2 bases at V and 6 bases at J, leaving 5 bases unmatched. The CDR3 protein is CAWSMGLAGGPDTQYF. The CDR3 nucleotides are TGTGCCTGGAGTATGGGACTAGCGGGGGGGCCTGATACGCAGTATTTT.

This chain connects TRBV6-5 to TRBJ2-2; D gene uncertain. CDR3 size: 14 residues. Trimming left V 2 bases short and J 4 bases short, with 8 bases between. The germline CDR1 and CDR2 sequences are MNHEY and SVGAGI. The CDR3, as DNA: TGTGCCAGCAGTTACGATCAGATCACCGGGGAGCTGTTTTTT. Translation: CASSYDQITGELFF.

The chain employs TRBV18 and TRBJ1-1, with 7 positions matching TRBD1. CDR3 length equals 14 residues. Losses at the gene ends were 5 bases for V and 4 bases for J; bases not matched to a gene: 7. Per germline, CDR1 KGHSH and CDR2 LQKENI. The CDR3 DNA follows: TGTGCCAGCTCAGATGTAACAGGGGCCACTGAAGCTTTCTTT. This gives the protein CASSDVTGATEAFF. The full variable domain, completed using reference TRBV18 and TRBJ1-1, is NAGVMQNPRHLVRRRGQEARLRCSPMKGHSHVYWYRQLPEEGLKFMVYLQKENIIDESGMPKERFSAEFPKEGPSILRIQQVVRGDSAAYFCASSDVTGATEAFFGQGTRLTVV.

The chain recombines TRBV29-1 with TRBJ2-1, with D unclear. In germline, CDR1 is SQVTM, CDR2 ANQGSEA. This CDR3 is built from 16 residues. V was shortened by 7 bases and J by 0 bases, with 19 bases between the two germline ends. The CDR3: CSANRGSSSSYNEQFF. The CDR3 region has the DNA TGCAGCGCCAATCGAGGATCGTCGAGCTCCTACAATGAGCAGTTCTTC.

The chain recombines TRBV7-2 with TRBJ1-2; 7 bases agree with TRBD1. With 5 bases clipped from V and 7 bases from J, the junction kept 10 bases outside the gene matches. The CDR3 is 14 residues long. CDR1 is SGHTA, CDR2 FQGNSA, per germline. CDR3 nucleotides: TGTGCCAGCAGCATCAGATTTACAGGGGTTGGCTACACCTTC. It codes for CASSIRFTGVGYTF.

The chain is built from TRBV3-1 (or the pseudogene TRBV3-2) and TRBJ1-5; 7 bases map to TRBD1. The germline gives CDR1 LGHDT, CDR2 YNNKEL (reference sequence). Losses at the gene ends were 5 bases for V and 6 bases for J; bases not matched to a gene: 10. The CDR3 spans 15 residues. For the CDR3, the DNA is TGTGCCAGCAGCATTCGGACAGGAGGAGGTCAGCCCCAGCATTTT. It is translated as CASSIRTGGGQPQHF.

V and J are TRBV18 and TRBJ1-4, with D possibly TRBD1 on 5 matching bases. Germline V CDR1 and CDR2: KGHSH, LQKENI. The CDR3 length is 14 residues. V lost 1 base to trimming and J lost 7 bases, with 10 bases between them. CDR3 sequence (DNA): TGTGCCAGCTCACCACTCGGGAGGGGTGAAAAACTGTTTTTT. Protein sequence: CASSPLGRGEKLFF.

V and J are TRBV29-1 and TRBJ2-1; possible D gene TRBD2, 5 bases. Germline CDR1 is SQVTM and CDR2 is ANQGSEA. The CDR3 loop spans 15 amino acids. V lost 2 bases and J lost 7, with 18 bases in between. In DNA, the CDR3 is TGCAGCGTTGAAATGGCAGAGCTATGGAGGAATGAGCAGTTCTTC. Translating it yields CSVEMAELWRNEQFF.

The CDR3 sequence: CASSSSGSGYNEQFF. DNA for the CDR3: TGTGCCAGCAGCTCTAGCGGGAGTGGCTACAATGAGCAGTTCTTC. This rearrangement joins TRBV7-3 to TRBJ2-1; 10 bases align to TRBD2. The germline V gene encodes CDR1 SGHTA and CDR2 FQGTGA. Trimming at V came to 4 bases and at J to 3 bases, leaving 3 bases not matched to a gene. This CDR3 has 15 residues. Complete variable domain (other parts from reference TRBV7-3 and TRBJ2-1): GAGVSQTPSNKVTEKGKYVELRCDPISGHTALYWYRQSLGQGPEFLIYFQGTGAADDSGLPNDRFFAVRPEGSVSTLKIQRTERGDSAVYLCASSSSGSGYNEQFFGPGTRLTVL.

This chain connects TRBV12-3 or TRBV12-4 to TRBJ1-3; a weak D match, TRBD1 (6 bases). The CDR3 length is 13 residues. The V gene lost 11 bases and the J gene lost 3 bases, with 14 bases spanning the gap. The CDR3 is CAGKQGRGNTIYF. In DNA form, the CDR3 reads TGTGCCGGTAAACAGGGTCGTGGAAACACCATATATTTT.

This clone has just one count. This chain's CDR3 is CATSDLSGHQETQYF. The CDR3 nucleotides are TGTGCCACCAGTGATTTGAGCGGTCACCAAGAGACCCAGTACTTC. The chain employs TRBV24-1 and TRBJ2-5; the D gene is possibly TRBD2 (5 bases). V lost 0 bases to trimming and J lost 0 bases, with 7 bases between them. Germline V lookup: CDR1 KGHDR, CDR2 SFDVKD. The CDR3 extends over 15 amino acids.

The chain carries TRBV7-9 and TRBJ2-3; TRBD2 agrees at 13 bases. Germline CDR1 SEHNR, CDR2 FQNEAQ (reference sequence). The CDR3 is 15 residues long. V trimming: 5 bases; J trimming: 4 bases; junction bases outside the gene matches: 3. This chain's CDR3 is CASSPTSGGSDTQYF. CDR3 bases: TGTGCCAGCAGCCCGACTAGCGGGGGGTCAGATACGCAGTATTTT.

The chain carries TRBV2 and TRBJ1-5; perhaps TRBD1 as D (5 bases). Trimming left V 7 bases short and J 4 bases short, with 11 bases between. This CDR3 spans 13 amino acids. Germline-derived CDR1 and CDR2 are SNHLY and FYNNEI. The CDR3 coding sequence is TGTGCCAGCACTCCCCGGGGGAATCAGCCCCAGCATTTT. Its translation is CASTPRGNQPQHF. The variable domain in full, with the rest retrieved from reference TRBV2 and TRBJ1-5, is EPEVTQTPSHQVTQMGQEVILRCVPISNHLYFYWYRQILGQKVEFLVSFYNNEISEKSEIFDDQFSVERPDGSNFTLKIRSTKLEDSAMYFCASTPRGNQPQHFGDGTRLSIL.

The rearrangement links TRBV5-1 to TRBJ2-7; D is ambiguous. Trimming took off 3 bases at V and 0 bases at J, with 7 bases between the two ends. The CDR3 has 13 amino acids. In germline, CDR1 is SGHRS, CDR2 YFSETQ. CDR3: CASSWSDSYEQYF. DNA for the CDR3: TGCGCCAGCAGCTGGTCAGACTCCTACGAGCAGTACTTC.

CDR3 amino acids: CASSPGVWDEQFF. As DNA, the CDR3 is TGTGCCAGTAGCCCAGGGGTCTGGGATGAGCAGTTCTTC. This chain links TRBV19 with TRBJ2-1; maybe TRBD1 (6 bases). The CDR3 spans 13 residues. Trimming removed 6 bases from V and 8 bases from J, with 14 bases in between. Germline loops: CDR1 LNHDA, CDR2 SQIVND (reference sequence).

The CDR3: CASTSEGQGRTDTQYF. The CDR3 DNA is TGCGCCAGCACCTCTGAGGGACAGGGACGGACAGATACGCAGTATTTT. This sequence joins TRBV5-1 and TRBJ2-3, with 9 bases that match TRBD1. Trimming took 6 bases from V and 3 from J; bases not matched to a gene: 11. Germline V lookup: CDR1 SGHRS, CDR2 YFSETQ. The CDR3 totals 16 residues.

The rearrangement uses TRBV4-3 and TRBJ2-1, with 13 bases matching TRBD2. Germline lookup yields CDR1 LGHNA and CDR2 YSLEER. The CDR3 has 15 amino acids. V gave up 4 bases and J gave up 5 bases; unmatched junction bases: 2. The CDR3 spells CASSRGLAGDNEQFF. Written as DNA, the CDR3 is TGCGCCAGCAGCCGAGGACTAGCGGGAGACAATGAGCAGTTCTTC.

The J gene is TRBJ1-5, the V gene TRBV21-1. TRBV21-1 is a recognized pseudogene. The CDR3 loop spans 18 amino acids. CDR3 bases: TGTGCCAGCAGCAATGAGGTAAACCGTTATAATAGCAATCAGCCCCAGCATTTT. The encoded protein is CASSNEVNRYNSNQPQHF.

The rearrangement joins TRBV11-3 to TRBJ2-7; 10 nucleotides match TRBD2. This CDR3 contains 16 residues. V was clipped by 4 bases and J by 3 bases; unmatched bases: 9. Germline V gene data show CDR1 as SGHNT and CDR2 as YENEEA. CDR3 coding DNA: TGTGCCAGCAGCTCTAGGGTGTCTAGCGGGGGCTACGAGCAGTACGTC. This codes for CASSSRVSSGGYEQYV.

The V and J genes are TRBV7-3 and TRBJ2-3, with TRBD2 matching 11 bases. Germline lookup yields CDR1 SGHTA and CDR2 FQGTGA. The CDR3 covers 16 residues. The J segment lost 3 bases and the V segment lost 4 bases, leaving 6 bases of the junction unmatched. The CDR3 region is CASSSYSGGVTDTQYF. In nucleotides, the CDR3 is TGTGCCAGCAGCTCATATAGCGGGGGGGTTACAGATACGCAGTATTTT.

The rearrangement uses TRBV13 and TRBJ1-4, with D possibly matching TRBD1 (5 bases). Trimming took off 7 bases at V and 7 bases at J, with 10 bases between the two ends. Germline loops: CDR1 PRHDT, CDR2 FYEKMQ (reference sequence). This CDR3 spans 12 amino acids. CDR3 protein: CASKGSGEKLFF. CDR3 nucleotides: TGTGCCAGCAAGGGGTCCGGTGAAAAACTGTTTTTT.

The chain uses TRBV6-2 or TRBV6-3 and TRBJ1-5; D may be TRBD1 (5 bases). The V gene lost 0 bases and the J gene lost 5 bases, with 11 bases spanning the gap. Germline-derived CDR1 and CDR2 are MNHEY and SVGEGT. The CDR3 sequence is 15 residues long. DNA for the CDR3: TGTGCCAGCAGTTACTCGATTGGGGGGTATCAGCCCCAGCATTTT. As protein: CASSYSIGGYQPQHF.